This is a list of T cell receptor beta chains from one sample in a study of blood T cells in healthy people across ages. TCRdb re-derived calls from the 5' RACE reads in MiXCR, one entry per CDR3 protein. The data show about 970,000 distinct CDR3 sequences, with 51% seen just once and over 20% held by the top ten. Sequencing was carried out using blood. These receptors originate from a woman aged 55-75 years in good health. Each CDR3 is given with its conserved first and last residue. D genes are given only for firm matches. Clone size appears in some rows only: once, few, many, or a class for an expanded clone.

v_call: TRBV10-2; j_call: TRBJ2-4; clone_size: -; d_call: TRBD1; cdr3_aa: CASFRQGGAKNIQYF; cdr3_nt: TGCGCCAGCTTTCGACAGGGGGGTGCCAAAAACATTCAGTACTTC
v_call: TRBV6-5; j_call: TRBJ2-5; clone_size: -; d_call: TRBD2; cdr3_aa: CASSKTPRTRPRTQYF; cdr3_nt: TGTGCCAGCAGCAAAACGCCCCGGACTAGGCCGAGGACCCAGTACTTC
v_call: TRBV20-1; j_call: TRBJ1-2; clone_size: few; d_call: TRBD1; cdr3_aa: CSAGRTGRYGYTF; cdr3_nt: TGCAGTGCGGGTCGGACAGGCCGCTATGGCTACACCTTC
v_call: TRBV2; j_call: TRBJ2-2; clone_size: -; d_call: TRBD1; cdr3_aa: CASNRQGYTGELFF; cdr3_nt: TGTGCTAGCAATCGACAGGGCTACACCGGGGAGCTGTTTTTT
v_call: TRBV12-3/TRBV12-4; j_call: TRBJ2-5; clone_size: few; d_call: TRBD2; cdr3_aa: CASSLNFRLAGDETQYF; cdr3_nt: TGTGCCAGCAGTTTAAATTTTCGGTTAGCGGGAGACGAGACCCAGTACTTC
v_call: TRBV29-1; j_call: TRBJ2-7; clone_size: few; d_call: -; cdr3_aa: CSVERSAGPNLQYF; cdr3_nt: TGCAGCGTTGAACGGTCGGCAGGGCCTAATTTGCAGTACTTC
v_call: TRBV29-1; j_call: TRBJ2-3; clone_size: few; d_call: -; cdr3_aa: CSVPTPGDTQYF; cdr3_nt: TGCAGCGTTCCTACCCCAGGGGATACGCAGTATTTT
v_call: TRBV20-1; j_call: TRBJ2-3; clone_size: many; d_call: TRBD2; cdr3_aa: CSARLAGAQDTQYF; cdr3_nt: TGCAGTGCTAGACTAGCGGGAGCTCAAGATACGCAGTATTTT
v_call: TRBV7-2; j_call: TRBJ2-1; clone_size: few; d_call: TRBD2; cdr3_aa: CASSLTPSGMYNEQFF; cdr3_nt: TGTGCCAGCAGCTTAACTCCTAGCGGGATGTACAATGAGCAGTTCTTC
v_call: TRBV20-1; j_call: TRBJ2-3; clone_size: few; d_call: -; cdr3_aa: CSVGGTTDTQYF; cdr3_nt: TGCAGTGTTGGGGGGACCACAGATACGCAGTATTTT
v_call: TRBV10-3; j_call: TRBJ2-7; clone_size: many; d_call: -; cdr3_aa: CALRGESSYEQYF; cdr3_nt: TGTGCCCTTCGCGGGGAATCCTCCTACGAGCAGTACTTC
v_call: TRBV27; j_call: TRBJ2-7; clone_size: few; d_call: -; cdr3_aa: CASSLRDSNSYEQYF; cdr3_nt: TGTGCCAGCAGTTTAAGGGACTCAAACTCCTACGAGCAGTACTTC
v_call: TRBV21-1; j_call: TRBJ2-7; clone_size: -; d_call: -; cdr3_aa: CASSKGCRLEQYF; cdr3_nt: TGTGCCAGCAGCAAAGGTTGCCGGCTCGAGCAGTACTTC
v_call: TRBV20-1; j_call: TRBJ2-1; clone_size: -; d_call: -; cdr3_aa: CSARPLADLSYNEQFF; cdr3_nt: TGCAGTGCTAGACCCTTAGCGGACCTCTCGTACAATGAGCAGTTCTTC
v_call: TRBV5-1; j_call: TRBJ2-7; clone_size: -; d_call: -; cdr3_aa: CASSLGASEQYF; cdr3_nt: TGCGCCAGCAGTCTGGGGGCCTCCGAGCAGTACTTC
v_call: TRBV7-6; j_call: TRBJ2-7; clone_size: -; d_call: -; cdr3_aa: CASSLLPQGPYEQYF; cdr3_nt: TGTGCCAGCAGCCTCCTACCACAGGGTCCCTACGAGCAGTACTTC
v_call: TRBV4-3; j_call: TRBJ2-7; clone_size: few; d_call: TRBD2; cdr3_aa: CASSRASGLSYEQYF; cdr3_nt: TGCGCCAGCAGCCGGGCTAGCGGGCTATCCTACGAGCAGTACTTC
v_call: TRBV28; j_call: TRBJ1-2; clone_size: -; d_call: TRBD1; cdr3_aa: CASRKGTGWNYGYTF; cdr3_nt: TGTGCCAGCAGGAAGGGGACAGGGTGGAACTATGGCTACACCTTC
v_call: TRBV20-1; j_call: TRBJ2-7; clone_size: many; d_call: -; cdr3_aa: CSADGGGTYEQYF; cdr3_nt: TGCAGTGCCGACGGCGGCGGGACTTACGAGCAGTACTTC
v_call: TRBV19; j_call: TRBJ1-6; clone_size: -; d_call: -; cdr3_aa: CASRSGTFNNSPLHF; cdr3_nt: TGTGCCAGTAGATCCGGGACCTTCAATAATTCACCCCTCCACTTT
v_call: TRBV21-1; j_call: TRBJ2-7; clone_size: once; d_call: -; cdr3_aa: CASSSPRDRGPHEQYF; cdr3_nt: TGTGCCAGCAGCAGCCCCAGGGACAGGGGGCCCCACGAGCAGTACTTC
v_call: TRBV16; j_call: TRBJ2-4; clone_size: -; d_call: TRBD2; cdr3_aa: CASSQLAGGSGDIQYF; cdr3_nt: TGTGCCAGCAGTCAACTAGCGGGAGGTTCAGGCGACATTCAGTACTTC
v_call: TRBV7-8; j_call: TRBJ2-3; clone_size: few; d_call: -; cdr3_aa: CASSSKRVYPTDTQYF; cdr3_nt: TGTGCCAGCAGCTCTAAAAGGGTCTATCCCACAGATACGCAGTATTTT
v_call: TRBV10-3; j_call: TRBJ1-6; clone_size: few; d_call: -; cdr3_aa: CAISGTGNSPLHF; cdr3_nt: TGTGCCATCAGTGGCACAGGGAATTCACCCCTCCACTTT
v_call: TRBV10-3; j_call: TRBJ1-5; clone_size: -; d_call: -; cdr3_aa: CAISEGGLGSQPQHF; cdr3_nt: TGTGCCATCAGTGAGGGAGGGCTCGGGAGTCAGCCCCAGCATTTT
v_call: TRBV9; j_call: TRBJ2-7; clone_size: few; d_call: -; cdr3_aa: CASSDPEGEIDYEQYF; cdr3_nt: TGTGCCAGCAGCGACCCGGAAGGCGAAATAGACTACGAGCAGTACTTC
v_call: TRBV9; j_call: TRBJ2-3; clone_size: -; d_call: -; cdr3_aa: CASSVGLGVTDTQYF; cdr3_nt: TGTGCCAGCAGCGTAGGCCTAGGGGTCACAGATACGCAGTATTTT
v_call: TRBV13; j_call: TRBJ2-5; clone_size: few; d_call: -; cdr3_aa: CASSSLDRRETQYF; cdr3_nt: TGTGCCAGCAGCTCCCTCGACCGGAGGGAGACCCAGTACTTC
v_call: TRBV5-5; j_call: TRBJ2-5; clone_size: -; d_call: -; cdr3_aa: CASSLPRPGMETQYF; cdr3_nt: TGTGCCAGCAGCTTGCCCCGACCGGGGATGGAGACCCAGTACTTC
v_call: TRBV2; j_call: TRBJ2-3; clone_size: few; d_call: -; cdr3_aa: CASMKGANTDTQYF; cdr3_nt: TGTGCCAGCATGAAGGGAGCGAACACAGATACGCAGTATTTT
v_call: TRBV7-2; j_call: TRBJ2-7; clone_size: once; d_call: -; cdr3_aa: CASSLQALEVDEQYF; cdr3_nt: TGTGCCAGCAGCTTACAGGCGTTGGAGGTGGACGAGCAGTACTTC
v_call: TRBV5-6; j_call: TRBJ2-7; clone_size: few; d_call: TRBD2; cdr3_aa: CASSFTSGIRSYEQYF; cdr3_nt: TGTGCCAGCAGCTTTACTAGCGGGATTAGGTCCTACGAGCAGTACTTC
v_call: TRBV2; j_call: TRBJ2-5; clone_size: -; d_call: -; cdr3_aa: CASSDNVWETQYF; cdr3_nt: TGTGCCAGCAGTGATAACGTTTGGGAGACCCAGTACTTC
v_call: TRBV20-1; j_call: TRBJ1-1; clone_size: -; d_call: -; cdr3_aa: CSAGRVNTEAFF; cdr3_nt: TGCAGTGCTGGGAGGGTGAACACTGAAGCTTTCTTT
v_call: TRBV7-2; j_call: TRBJ2-7; clone_size: -; d_call: -; cdr3_aa: CASSVEAGEFGQYF; cdr3_nt: TGTGCCAGCAGCGTAGAGGCAGGGGAGTTCGGGCAGTACTTC
v_call: TRBV15; j_call: TRBJ2-3; clone_size: -; d_call: -; cdr3_aa: CATRMGAESVTDTQYF; cdr3_nt: TGTGCCACCCGAATGGGTGCGGAGAGTGTCACAGATACGCAGTATTTT
v_call: TRBV28; j_call: TRBJ2-7; clone_size: few; d_call: -; cdr3_aa: CASSLDRIHEQYF; cdr3_nt: TGTGCCAGCAGTCTCGACAGGATCCACGAGCAGTACTTC
v_call: TRBV7-8; j_call: TRBJ2-1; clone_size: -; d_call: -; cdr3_aa: CASSRTTPEQFF; cdr3_nt: TGTGCCAGCAGCCGGACTACTCCTGAGCAGTTCTTC
v_call: TRBV10-3; j_call: TRBJ2-3; clone_size: few; d_call: -; cdr3_aa: CAISVNSATSTDTQYF; cdr3_nt: TGTGCCATCAGTGTTAATAGCGCCACTAGCACAGATACGCAGTATTTT
v_call: TRBV12-3/TRBV12-4; j_call: TRBJ2-1; clone_size: -; d_call: TRBD2; cdr3_aa: CASSLVWEAGVGKEQFF; cdr3_nt: TGTGCCAGCAGTTTAGTTTGGGAAGCGGGAGTCGGCAAGGAGCAGTTCTTC